Listed below are T cell receptor beta chains from one sample, sequenced in a study of vaccination and CD4 T cells after COVID-19. These receptors have no known antigen. In TCRdb, the PCR reads were re-called with MiXCR into one record per CDR3 protein. The table has under 15,000 distinct CDR3 sequences, approximately 57% seen once. Sample: CD4+ T cells from blood, cultured in vitro. These receptor sequences come from a human donor who had recovered from COVID-19. Each CDR3 is given with its conserved first and last residue. D genes are given only for firm matches. Clone sizes are given selectively: once, few, many, or a class where the clone is expanded.

v_call	d_call	j_call	clone_size	cdr3_aa	cdr3_nt
TRBV19	NA	TRBJ1-6	NA	CASTTRDSYNSPLHF	TGTGCCAGTACCACCCGGGACTCCTATAATTCACCCCTCCACTTT
TRBV6-1	NA	TRBJ1-2	NA	CASRELPSGGYTF	TGTGCCAGCAGGGAGCTACCATCGGGTGGCTACACCTTC
TRBV24-1	TRBD1	TRBJ1-1	NA	CATSDLGQGGFTEAFF	TGTGCCACCAGTGATTTAGGACAGGGTGGGTTCACTGAAGCTTTCTTT
TRBV4-1	NA	TRBJ1-1	NA	CASSQAVPRALNTEAFF	TGCGCCAGCAGCCAAGCGGTTCCCAGGGCCCTAAACACTGAAGCTTTCTTT
TRBV10-3	NA	TRBJ1-5	NA	CAIRNENQPQHF	TGTGCCATCAGGAATGAAAATCAGCCCCAGCATTTT
TRBV12-3/TRBV12-4	TRBD2	TRBJ2-4	NA	CASSLTGRGAKNIQYF	TGTGCCAGCAGCCTAACCGGGAGGGGGGCCAAAAACATTCAGTACTTC
TRBV6-2/TRBV6-3	TRBD1	TRBJ2-5	NA	CASSYLTGGETQYF	TGTGCCAGCAGTTACTTGACAGGGGGGGAGACCCAGTACTTC
TRBV19	NA	TRBJ1-3	NA	CASSIARSGNTIYF	TGTGCCAGTAGTATCGCGCGGTCTGGAAACACCATATATTTT
TRBV10-3	TRBD1	TRBJ2-3	NA	CAIRGQGRTDTQYF	TGTGCCATCAGGGGACAGGGGAGAACAGATACGCAGTATTTT
TRBV7-9	NA	TRBJ1-5	NA	CASSLGLYSNQPQHF	TGTGCCAGCAGCTTGGGCCTCTATAGCAATCAGCCCCAGCATTTT
TRBV24-1	TRBD2	TRBJ2-5	NA	CATSVPSSGQETQYF	TGTGCCACCAGTGTACCGAGTAGCGGGCAAGAGACCCAGTACTTC
TRBV5-4	NA	TRBJ1-5	few	CASSLGAGRDQPQHF	TGTGCCAGCAGCTTGGGGGCGGGAAGAGATCAGCCCCAGCATTTT
TRBV5-1	TRBD1	TRBJ2-7	few	CASRETGDSYEQYF	TGCGCCAGCAGGGAGACAGGGGACTCCTACGAGCAGTACTTC
TRBV24-1	TRBD1	TRBJ2-5	NA	CATSGVRTGDLETQYF	TGTGCCACCAGTGGTGTAAGGACAGGCGATTTGGAGACCCAGTACTTC
TRBV6-4	TRBD1	TRBJ1-2	NA	CASSDQTGKGYTF	TGTGCCAGCAGTGACCAGACAGGGAAAGGCTACACCTTC
TRBV11-1	TRBD1	TRBJ1-4	NA	CASSVDRVHEKLFF	TGTGCCAGCAGCGTGGACAGGGTTCATGAAAAACTGTTTTTT
TRBV2	TRBD2	TRBJ2-3	NA	CASGGRSGGTDTQYF	TGTGCCAGCGGCGGGAGGTCTGGTGGCACAGATACGCAGTATTTT
TRBV7-9	TRBD2	TRBJ2-1	NA	CASSPITSAGYNEQFF	TGCGCCAGCAGCCCCATTACTAGCGCAGGATACAATGAGCAGTTCTTC
TRBV20-1	TRBD2	TRBJ2-5	NA	CSASLAGGQETQYF	TGCAGTGCTAGCCTAGCGGGAGGGCAAGAGACCCAGTACTTC
TRBV6-1	NA	TRBJ1-5	NA	CASSERRTSNQPQHF	TGTGCCAGCAGTGAAAGGCGGACTAGCAATCAGCCCCAGCATTTT
TRBV27	NA	TRBJ2-7	NA	CASSLSGGISYEQYF	TGTGCCAGCAGTTTATCGGGCGGGATCTCCTACGAGCAGTACTTC
TRBV7-9	NA	TRBJ1-2	few	CASSYPSVGLGYGYTF	TGTGCCAGCAGCTACCCATCAGTAGGGCTTGGCTATGGCTACACCTTC
TRBV10-1	TRBD2	TRBJ2-5	medium-sized	CASSRTRFETQYF	TGCGCCAGCAGTAGGACTAGATTCGAGACCCAGTACTTC
TRBV6-1	TRBD1	TRBJ2-2	NA	CASRRTGSLPITGELFF	TGTGCCAGCAGGAGGACAGGCTCCTTGCCTATCACCGGGGAGCTGTTTTTT
TRBV19	NA	TRBJ2-5	NA	CASTSQMGGRETQYF	TGTGCCAGTACCTCCCAGATGGGGGGCCGGGAGACCCAGTACTTC
TRBV7-3	TRBD2	TRBJ2-1	NA	CASSLNESGRKFF	TGTGCCAGCAGCTTAAACGAGAGCGGGAGGAAGTTCTTC
TRBV7-3	TRBD1	TRBJ1-2	few	CASSSGGHSNYGYTF	TGTGCCAGCAGCTCAGGGGGACATTCTAACTATGGCTACACCTTC
TRBV30	TRBD2	TRBJ2-7	NA	CAWSLWTSPSYEQYF	TGTGCCTGGAGTCTGTGGACTAGCCCCTCCTACGAGCAGTACTTC